This TCR beta chain was obtained from a study of CD8 T cells in Susac syndrome. Reverse transcription used roughly 0.45 to 1 ug RNA and random hexamers. TCRdb processed the immunoSEQ multiplex PCR reads anew with MiXCR; each CDR3 protein has one entry. In the table there are roughly 110,000 distinct CDR3 sequences, around 90% of which are singletons. Regarding the study as a whole: An acknowledgment was made by the study that its TCR sequencing and HLA analysis involved relatively few individuals.

Concerning this clonotype: Its antigen is not identified.

Germline CDR1 SGHDN, CDR2 FVKESK. V gave up 5 bases and J gave up 6 bases, with 8 bases separating them. The CDR3 spans 11 residues. Negative isolation was used for CD8+ and CD4+ T cells, and FACS enrichment was applied to TEMRA cells. The origin of this receptor is a human donor in good health. Sequenced sample: CD4+ T cells from PBMCs. The genes are TRBV14 and TRBJ2-7; D possibly corresponds to TRBD2 (6 bases). The CDR3 protein is CASSGGVEQYF. The CDR3 nucleotides are TGTGCCAGCAGCGGAGGGGTCGAGCAGTACTTC.